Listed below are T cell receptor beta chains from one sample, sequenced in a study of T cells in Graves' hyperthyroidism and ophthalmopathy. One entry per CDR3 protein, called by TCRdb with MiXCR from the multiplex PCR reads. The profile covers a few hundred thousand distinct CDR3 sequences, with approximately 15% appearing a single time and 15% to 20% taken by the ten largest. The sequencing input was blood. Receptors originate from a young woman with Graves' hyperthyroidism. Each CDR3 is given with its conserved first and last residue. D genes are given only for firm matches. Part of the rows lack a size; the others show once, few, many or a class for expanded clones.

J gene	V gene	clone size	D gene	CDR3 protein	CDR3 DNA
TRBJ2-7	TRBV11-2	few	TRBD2	CASRDAGSGRSYEQYF	TGTGCCAGCAGAGACGCGGGTAGCGGGAGGTCCTACGAGCAGTACTTC
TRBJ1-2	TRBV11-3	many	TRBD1	CASSLPGGNYGYTF	TGTGCCAGCAGCTTGCCAGGGGGAAACTATGGCTACACCTTC
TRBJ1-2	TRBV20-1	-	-	CSARDPTVNYGYTF	TGCAGTGCTAGAGACCCGACAGTCAATTATGGCTACACCTTC
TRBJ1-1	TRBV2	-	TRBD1	CAEHRDRAPTEAFF	TGTGCCGAGCACCGGGACAGGGCTCCCACTGAAGCTTTCTTT
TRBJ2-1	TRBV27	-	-	CASSLPTNSPYNEQFF	TGTGCCAGCAGTTTACCGACTAATAGTCCCTACAATGAGCAGTTCTTC
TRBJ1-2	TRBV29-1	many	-	CSVEDRGGYTF	TGCAGCGTTGAAGATCGCGGTGGCTACACCTTC
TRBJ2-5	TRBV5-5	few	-	CASSLGTRFETQYF	TGTGCCAGCAGCCTCGGGACTCGGTTTGAGACCCAGTACTTC
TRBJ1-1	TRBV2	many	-	CASSEGGVTEAFF	TGTGCCAGCAGTGAGGGTGGGGTTACTGAAGCTTTCTTT
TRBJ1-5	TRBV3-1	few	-	CASSNKGGEPQHF	TGTGCCAGCAGCAACAAGGGGGGCGAGCCCCAGCATTTT
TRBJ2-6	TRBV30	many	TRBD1	CAHDRAGANVLTF	TGTGCCCATGACAGGGCTGGGGCCAACGTCCTGACTTTC
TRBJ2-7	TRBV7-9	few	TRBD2	CASSPPGGRESYEQYF	TGTGCCAGCAGCCCCCCGGGGGGGCGGGAGTCCTACGAGCAGTACTTC
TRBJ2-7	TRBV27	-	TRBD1	CASSQGQARWYF	TGTGCCAGCAGTCAGGGACAGGCCCGGTGGTACTTC
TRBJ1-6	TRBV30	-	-	CAWSVSSPLHF	TGTGCCTGGAGTGTAAGTTCACCCCTCCACTTT
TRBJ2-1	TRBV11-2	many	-	CASSFPSSGNEQFF	TGTGCCAGCAGCTTCCCCAGTTCCGGTAATGAGCAGTTCTTC
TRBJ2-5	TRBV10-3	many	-	CAISADRYQETQYF	TGTGCCATCAGTGCTGACAGATATCAAGAGACCCAGTACTTC
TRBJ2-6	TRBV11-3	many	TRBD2	CASTFSGNSGANVLTF	TGTGCCAGCACCTTTAGCGGGAACTCTGGGGCCAACGTCCTGACTTTC
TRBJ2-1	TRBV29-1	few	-	CSVERTPNEQFF	TGCAGCGTTGAGCGGACGCCCAATGAGCAGTTCTTC
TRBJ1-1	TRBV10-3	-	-	CAITGREGRAFF	TGTGCCATCACAGGACGGGAGGGTAGGGCTTTCTTT
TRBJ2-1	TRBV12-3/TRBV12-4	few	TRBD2	CASTPRGLAGGYNEQFF	TGTGCCAGCACTCCCCGAGGACTAGCGGGAGGATACAATGAGCAGTTCTTC
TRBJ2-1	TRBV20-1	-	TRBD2	CSASSLAGAKRGEQFF	TGCAGTGCTAGTTCCCTAGCGGGAGCCAAAAGGGGTGAGCAGTTCTTC
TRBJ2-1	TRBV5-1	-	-	CASSSVTKSSYNEQFF	TGCGCCAGCAGCTCGGTGACGAAGAGCTCCTACAATGAGCAGTTCTTC
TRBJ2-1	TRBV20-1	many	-	CSANMGNEQFF	TGCAGTGCCAATATGGGCAATGAGCAGTTCTTC
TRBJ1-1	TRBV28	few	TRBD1	CASSLGPGQGAWNTEAFF	TGTGCCAGCAGTTTGGGACCGGGACAGGGGGCATGGAACACTGAAGCTTTCTTT
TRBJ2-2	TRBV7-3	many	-	CASSSPRGELFF	TGTGCCAGCAGCTCTCCTCGGGGGGAGCTGTTTTTT